What follows are 31 T cell receptor beta chains derived from one specimen sequenced in a study of T cell responses to AZD1222 COVID-19 vaccine. Assay used: immunoSEQ multiplex PCR; TCRdb lists only in-frame clones, some missing. This sample has 80,000 or so clones, with roughly 90% found just once. The sequencing here drew on peripheral blood, taken on day 0 of MenACWY control vaccination. The receptors were sampled from an adult in good health.

For the CDR3, the DNA is TGCGCCAGCAGTGATTGGGACATCTATGGCTACACCTTC. It specifies CASSDWDIYGYTF. The chain is built from TRBV10-1 and TRBJ1-2; D is perhaps TRBD1 (6 bases). Trimming took 3 bases from V and 4 from J, leaving 9 bases between them. Germline values: CDR1 WNHNN, CDR2 SYGVQD (reference sequence). This CDR3 comprises 13 residues.

This CDR3 reads CASSPRSDWNSPLHF. The CDR3 nucleotides are TGTGCCAGCAGTCCCCGTAGTGATTGGAATTCACCCCTCCACTTT. This chain uses TRBV28 with TRBJ1-6, with unresolved D. Germline lookup yields CDR1 MDHEN and CDR2 SYDVKM. V dropped 5 bases and J dropped 7 bases, with 15 bases sitting between them. CDR3 size: 15 residues.

The chain couples TRBV5-6 to TRBJ1-2; TRBD1 is a possible D gene (6 bases). Germline assignment: CDR1 SGHDT and CDR2 YYEEEE. Trimming stripped 3 bases from V and 0 bases from J, with 9 bases between. The CDR3 has 14 amino acids. CDR3 sequence (DNA): TGTGCCAGCAGCTCCGGGACAACTAACTATGGCTACACCTTC. Protein product: CASSSGTTNYGYTF.

This clone was counted between two and nine times. The CDR3 loop reads CASSSGTAGNTIYF. DNA of the CDR3: TGTGCCAGCAGCTCGGGGACGGCTGGAAACACCATATATTTT. The V call is TRBV11-2, the J call TRBJ1-3, with D perhaps TRBD1 (5 bases). From germline, CDR1 is SGHAT and CDR2 FQNNGV. Trimming removed 4 bases at V and 2 bases at J, with 9 bases between. This CDR3 region has 14 residues.

This chain's CDR3 is CASSSTTGTGDFAFF. The CDR3 nucleotides read TGTGCCAGCAGCTCAACAACCGGGACAGGGGACTTTGCTTTCTTT. This chain uses TRBV11-3 with TRBJ1-1, with 10 bases that match TRBD1. CDR1 SGHNT and CDR2 YENEEA come from the germline V gene. This CDR3 comprises 15 residues. The V and J ends lost 4 bases and 11 bases, in that order; junction bases with no gene match: 13.

The chain has TRBV7-3 and TRBJ1-1; D is uncertain. The germline gives CDR1 SGHTA, CDR2 FQGTGA. The CDR3 is 14 residues long. Deletions cut 2 bases from V and 1 base from J, with 8 bases between. CDR3 in DNA: TGTGCCAGCAGCTTAGGGGAGAAGAACACTGAAGCTTTCTTT. Translation: CASSLGEKNTEAFF.

The chain uses TRBV10-3 and TRBJ2-7; the D is unclear. Trimming left V 5 bases short and J 4 bases short, with 9 bases between. This CDR3 is built from 12 residues. Per the germline V gene, CDR1 is ENHRY and CDR2 is SYGVKD. The chain's CDR3 is CAISRDTYEQYF. CDR3 bases: TGTGCCATCAGTAGAGACACTTACGAGCAGTACTTC.

The chain recombines TRBV14 with TRBJ1-6; D is possibly TRBD1 (5 bases). The CDR3 loop spans 15 amino acids. In germline, CDR1 is SGHDN, CDR2 FVKESK. The V gene lost 3 bases and the J gene lost 15 bases, with 21 bases spanning the gap. CDR3 bases: TGTGCCAGCAGCCAGGCCCGGAGGGGAAGTTCAGGCCTCCACTTT. This translates into CASSQARRGSSGLHF.

This clone was seen only once. This chain connects TRBV7-2 to TRBJ2-2, with no clear D. Trimming removed 0 bases from V and 8 bases from J, with 7 bases in between. From germline, CDR1 is SGHTA and CDR2 FQGNSA. The CDR3 length is 13 residues. The CDR3 DNA reads as TGTGCCAGCAGCTTAGCGCTCCCGGGGGAGCTGTTTTTT. Its translation is CASSLALPGELFF. The full variable domain, in which reference TRBV7-2 and TRBJ2-2 provide the parts outside the CDR3, is GAGVSQSPSNKVTEKGKDVELRCDPISGHTALYWYRQSLGQGLEFLIYFQGNSAPDKSGLPSDRFSAERTGGSVSTLTIQRTQQEDSAVYLCASSLALPGELFFGEGSRLTVL.

In its sample, this clone was seen once. CDR3 region: CEGAGQPQHF. Here the CDR3 DNA reads TGTGAGGGTGCCGGCCAGCCCCAGCATTTT. J is TRBJ1-5 and V is TRBV12-3 or TRBV12-4; D is unclear. The CDR3 spans 10 residues.

This clone occurred once. The chain couples TRBV5-1 to TRBJ1-1; no clear D. Germline assignment: CDR1 SGHRS and CDR2 YFSETQ. This CDR3 is 11 amino acids long. The V end lost 2 bases, the J end lost 8 bases, and 7 bases lay between the germline ends. The CDR3 DNA sequence: TGCGCCAGCAGCTTAGGCCGAGAAGCTTTCTTT. Its translation is CASSLGREAFF.

J is TRBJ2-2 and V is TRBV7-2; D call uncertain. V was cut by 1 base and J by 3 bases, with 9 bases left in between. This CDR3 spans 15 amino acids. Per the germline V gene, CDR1 is SGHTA and CDR2 is FQGNSA. The CDR3 sequence is CASSLESRYTGELFF. The CDR3 region has the DNA TGTGCCAGCAGCTTAGAGTCCCGGTACACCGGGGAGCTGTTTTTT.

This chain connects TRBV5-8 to TRBJ1-1; weak D call: TRBD1 (6 bases). The germline V gene has CDR1 SGHTS and CDR2 YDEGEE. V lost 4 bases, J lost 1 base, and 11 bases lay in between. The length of the CDR3 is 14 residues. The CDR3: CASSPRTENTEAFF. The CDR3 nucleotides are TGTGCCAGCAGCCCAAGGACAGAGAACACTGAAGCTTTCTTT.

V and J are TRBV7-3 and TRBJ2-3; D gene unclear. CDR3 length: 12 amino acids. Trimming pared 4 bases from V and 4 bases from J, leaving 6 bases between. The germline V gene has CDR1 SGHTA and CDR2 FQGTGA. The CDR3 nucleotides read TGTGCCAGCAGCTCTACCGCAGATACGCAGTATTTT. Its translation is CASSSTADTQYF.

The chain recombines TRBV5-1 with TRBJ1-1, with 7 bases aligning to TRBD1. CDR3 length equals 13 residues. Trimming removed 5 bases from V and 2 bases from J; junction bases left unmatched: 3. Germline V gene lookup returns CDR1 SGHRS and CDR2 YFSETQ. The CDR3 DNA sequence: TGCGCCAGCAGGGGACAGATAAACACTGAAGCTTTCTTT. Its protein product is CASRGQINTEAFF.

This clone was seen once. This chain uses TRBV30 with TRBJ1-3, with unresolved D. V was shortened by 3 bases and J by 0 bases, with 0 bases between the two germline ends. Germline lookup yields CDR1 GTSNPN and CDR2 SVGIG (reference sequence). The CDR3 loop spans 11 amino acids. CDR3 in amino acids: CAWSSGNTIYF. CDR3 in DNA: TGTGCCTGGAGCTCTGGAAACACCATATATTTT.

The J gene is TRBJ2-7, the V gene TRBV5-1, with a possible D match to TRBD2 (7 bases). Germline V CDR1 and CDR2: SGHRS, YFSETQ. The V end was cut by 0 bases, the J end by 4 bases, with 14 bases between. The length of the CDR3 is 15 residues. The CDR3 is CASSLVGGGPYEQYF. The DNA for the CDR3 is TGCGCCAGCAGCTTGGTTGGCGGGGGCCCATACGAGCAGTACTTC.

V and J are TRBV7-3 and TRBJ2-3; no firm D call. Trimming pared 1 base from V and 4 bases from J, leaving 6 bases between. The CDR3 has 13 residues. Germline V lookup: CDR1 SGHTA, CDR2 FQGTGA. This CDR3 is CASSLKKADTQYF. DNA of the CDR3: TGTGCCAGCAGCTTAAAGAAGGCAGATACGCAGTATTTT.

This sequence joins TRBV18 and TRBJ1-1; the D gene is possibly TRBD1 (5 bases). The CDR3 loop spans 13 amino acids. The ends were cut back, 2 bases at V and 4 bases at J, with 8 bases in the middle. The germline V gene encodes CDR1 KGHSH and CDR2 LQKENI. The CDR3, as DNA: TGTGCCAGCTCACCAGAGGGGACCACTGAAGCTTTCTTT. This gives the protein CASSPEGTTEAFF.

The rearrangement uses TRBV2 and TRBJ2-7, with D possibly called TRBD1 or TRBD2 (7 bases each). The CDR3 contains 14 residues. The V gene lost 10 bases and the J gene lost 5 bases, with 21 bases spanning the gap. Germline loops: CDR1 SNHLY, CDR2 FYNNEI. The CDR3 sequence is CATRRGGLRDEQYF. CDR3 in DNA: TGTGCCACCCGCAGGGGGGGCCTTAGGGACGAGCAGTACTTC. Variable domain in full (rest from reference TRBV2 and TRBJ2-7): EPEVTQTPSHQVTQMGQEVILRCVPISNHLYFYWYRQILGQKVEFLVSFYNNEISEKSEIFDDQFSVERPDGSNFTLKIRSTKLEDSAMYFCATRRGGLRDEQYFGPGTRLTVT.

This clone is a singleton in its sample. The chain couples TRBV11-3 to TRBJ2-2, with D perhaps assigned TRBD1 or TRBD2 (5 bases each). The CDR3 is 17 residues long. CDR1 and CDR2 (germline): SGHNT, YENEEA. With 1 base removed from V and 10 bases from J, the gap between germline ends came to 22 bases. The CDR3 loop is CASSLGGPTRSQAELFF. The CDR3 DNA reads as TGTGCCAGCAGCTTAGGGGGCCCAACTAGATCCCAAGCGGAGCTGTTTTTT.

The chain combines TRBV10-3 with TRBJ1-5; D gene ambiguous. The CDR3 has 13 amino acids. Germline V gene data show CDR1 as ENHRY and CDR2 as SYGVKD. V lost 2 bases and J lost 6, with 8 bases in between. The CDR3: CAISEEAPQPQHF. The CDR3 DNA sequence: TGTGCCATCAGTGAGGAAGCTCCTCAGCCCCAGCATTTT.

The chain couples TRBV4-1 to TRBJ2-1; TRBD2 aligns across 7 bases. The germline gives CDR1 MGHRA, CDR2 YSYEKL. The V and J ends lost 0 bases and 4 bases, in that order; junction bases with no gene match: 3. This CDR3 is built from 15 residues. CDR3 coding DNA: TGCGCCAGCAGCCAAGACGAGCGGGGTTACAATGAGCAGTTCTTC. Protein sequence: CASSQDERGYNEQFF.

The V and J genes are TRBV15 and TRBJ2-7; TRBD2 might be the D (7 bases). The CDR3 runs 14 residues. Germline CDR1 and CDR2: LNHNV and YYDKDF (reference sequence). V was shortened by 0 bases and J by 7 bases, with 13 bases between the two germline ends. Written as DNA, the CDR3 is TGTGCCACCAGCAGAGATCGGGGGGCTGGGGAGCAGTACTTC. Amino acids: CATSRDRGAGEQYF.

The chain has TRBV2 and TRBJ2-7; D is undetermined. The V end was cut by 7 bases, the J end by 2 bases, with 15 bases between. The length of the CDR3 is 14 residues. The germline V gene has CDR1 SNHLY and CDR2 FYNNEI. The CDR3 coding sequence is TGTGCCAGCATGGCGGAACAGAGGACCTACGAGCAGTACTTC. It is translated as CASMAEQRTYEQYF.

This clone came up once. The rearrangement uses TRBV7-6 and TRBJ2-7; TRBD2 agrees at 8 bases. Per the germline V gene, CDR1 is SGHVS and CDR2 is FNYEAQ. Unmatched junction bases numbered 6, after V lost 5 bases and J lost 9 bases. CDR3 length equals 12 residues. The CDR3 spells CASSPGGGWQYF. Written as DNA, the CDR3 is TGTGCCAGCAGCCCGGGGGGGGGTTGGCAGTACTTC.

The V gene is TRBV18, the J gene TRBJ2-5; no reliable D call. From germline, CDR1 is KGHSH and CDR2 LQKENI. V was shortened by 1 base and J by 1 base, with 7 bases between the two germline ends. This CDR3 is 14 amino acids long. Here the CDR3 reads CASSPRAAQETQYF. CDR3 nucleotide sequence: TGTGCCAGCTCACCACGGGCAGCCCAAGAGACCCAGTACTTC.

The V gene is TRBV6-5, the J gene TRBJ1-6, with a tentative D call TRBD1 (5 bases). Germline CDR1 is MNHEY and CDR2 is SVGAGI. With 0 bases removed from V and 9 bases from J, the gap between germline ends came to 15 bases. The CDR3 covers 16 residues. CDR3 loop: CASSYSGADLGSPLHF. CDR3 DNA: TGTGCCAGCAGTTACTCCGGGGCAGACTTGGGTTCACCCCTCCACTTT.

The rearrangement joins TRBV5-1 to TRBJ1-1; D is unclear. The CDR3 sequence is 16 residues long. Germline loops: CDR1 SGHRS, CDR2 YFSETQ. The germline V and J ends were trimmed by 2 bases and 2 bases, with 16 bases remaining between them. The CDR3, as DNA: TGCGCCAGCAGCTTTTCCAGCCAACCCATAAACACTGAAGCTTTCTTT. Residues: CASSFSSQPINTEAFF.

The CDR3 DNA sequence: TGTGCCAGCAGCCAAGACAGGGGCAATCAGCCCCAGCATTTT. As protein: CASSQDRGNQPQHF. The V and J genes are TRBV3-1 (or the pseudogene TRBV3-2) and TRBJ1-5, with D perhaps matching TRBD1 (5 bases). The germline V gene encodes CDR1 LGHDT and CDR2 YNNKEL (reference sequence). The CDR3 is 14 amino acids. Trimming removed 0 bases from V and 2 bases from J, with 5 bases in between.

The CDR3 bases are TGTGCCACCACGGACATGACGAACACTGAAGCTTTCTTT. As protein: CATTDMTNTEAFF. The V gene is TRBV19, the J gene TRBJ1-1, with D maybe TRBD1 (5 bases). The ends were cut back, 10 bases at V and 1 base at J, with 13 bases in the middle. CDR1 is LNHDA and CDR2 is SQIVND in the germline V gene (reference sequence). CDR3 length: 13 amino acids.